These T cell receptor beta chains were read from a single sample in a study of cytomegalovirus exposure and HLA in healthy donors. This table comes from immunoSEQ multiplex PCR, and its TCRdb copy is limited to in-frame clones, with some not included. The sample consists of around 76,000 clones, about two thirds of them appearing once. The sequenced material came from PBMCs. These TCRs come from a woman in her fifties or sixties in good health and CMV-seropositive. Both conserved end residues are part of each CDR3. The D gene is left open where the match is weak. Part of the rows lack a size; the others show once, few, many or a class for expanded clones.

V: TRBV27
size: -
D: -
J: TRBJ1-2
CDR3: CASRGPVDGYTF
DNA: TGTGCCAGCAGGGGGCCAGTAGATGGCTACACCTTC

V: TRBV7-8
size: -
D: -
J: TRBJ1-3
CDR3: CASSLGLGNTIYF
DNA: TGTGCCAGCAGCTTAGGACTGGGTAACACCATATATTTT

V: TRBV9
size: -
D: -
J: TRBJ1-1
CDR3: CASSVRAGTEAFF
DNA: TGTGCCAGCAGCGTCAGGGCAGGCACTGAAGCTTTCTTT

V: TRBV5-1
size: -
D: -
J: TRBJ1-3
CDR3: CASSLEAGNTIYF
DNA: TGCGCCAGCAGCCTCGAGGCTGGAAACACCATATATTTT

V: TRBV10-1
size: few
D: TRBD1
J: TRBJ1-6
CDR3: CASSEGTGWSPLHF
DNA: TGCGCCAGCAGTGAGGGGACAGGGTGGTCACCCCTCCACTTT

V: TRBV6-5
size: few
D: -
J: TRBJ1-1
CDR3: CASSPGGANTEAFF
DNA: TGTGCCAGCAGTCCCGGCGGAGCGAACACTGAAGCTTTCTTT

V: TRBV28
size: -
D: TRBD2
J: TRBJ2-7
CDR3: CASSSGTEQYF
DNA: TGTGCCAGCAGTAGCGGGACGGAGCAGTACTTC

V: TRBV28
size: -
D: TRBD2
J: TRBJ2-7
CDR3: CASSLGTSGSGIHEQYF
DNA: TGTGCCAGCAGTTTAGGGACTAGCGGGAGCGGAATCCACGAGCAGTACTTC

V: TRBV5-1
size: -
D: TRBD2
J: TRBJ2-1
CDR3: CASSFGGVEDEQFF
DNA: TGCGCCAGCAGCTTCGGGGGGGTCGAGGATGAGCAGTTCTTC

V: TRBV6-1
size: -
D: TRBD2
J: TRBJ2-7
CDR3: CASSGGTSRSYEQYF
DNA: TGTGCCAGCAGTGGGGGGACTAGCCGGTCCTACGAGCAGTACTTC

V: TRBV6-6
size: -
D: -
J: TRBJ2-7
CDR3: CASSYSGKAGGYEQYF
DNA: TGTGCCAGCAGTTACTCCGGGAAGGCAGGAGGGTACGAGCAGTACTTC

V: TRBV5-5
size: few
D: TRBD1
J: TRBJ1-2
CDR3: CASSLGGTGGRVNGYTF
DNA: TGTGCCAGCAGCTTGGGCGGGACAGGGGGCCGGGTAAATGGCTACACCTTC

V: TRBV5-1
size: -
D: TRBD2
J: TRBJ2-3
CDR3: CASSLGGTSGTDTQYF
DNA: TGCGCCAGCAGCTTGGGAGGGACTAGCGGCACAGATACGCAGTATTTT

V: TRBV7-9
size: once
D: -
J: TRBJ2-7
CDR3: CASSRSGQPPDEQYF
DNA: TGTGCCAGCAGCCGCTCTGGACAACCTCCGGACGAGCAGTACTTC

V: TRBV5-4
size: -
D: -
J: TRBJ1-2
CDR3: CASSHTGTNYGYTF
DNA: TGTGCCAGCAGCCACACCGGGACAAACTATGGCTACACCTTC

V: TRBV11-2
size: few
D: TRBD2
J: TRBJ2-1
CDR3: CASSPRLAGIYNEQFF
DNA: TGTGCCAGCAGCCCGCGACTAGCGGGGATTTACAATGAGCAGTTCTTC

V: TRBV27
size: -
D: TRBD1
J: TRBJ2-4
CDR3: CASSLRPRDRIAKNIQYF
DNA: TGTGCCAGCAGTCTCCGCCCACGGGACAGAATAGCCAAAAACATTCAGTACTTC

V: TRBV6-1
size: -
D: -
J: TRBJ2-7
CDR3: CASSEGIGGPYEQYF
DNA: TGTGCCAGCAGTGAAGGGATTGGGGGCCCCTACGAGCAGTACTTC

V: TRBV18
size: -
D: -
J: TRBJ2-2
CDR3: CASYWTAMGTGELFF
DNA: TGTGCCAGCTACTGGACTGCCATGGGTACCGGGGAGCTGTTTTTT

V: TRBV30
size: -
D: TRBD1
J: TRBJ1-2
CDR3: CAWSEAGGFYGYTF
DNA: TGTGCCTGGAGTGAGGCAGGGGGATTCTATGGCTACACCTTC

V: TRBV30
size: -
D: -
J: TRBJ1-5
CDR3: CAWSTQKMRNQPQHF
DNA: TGTGCCTGGAGCACACAAAAAATGCGCAATCAGCCCCAGCATTTT

V: TRBV4-3
size: few
D: -
J: TRBJ2-7
CDR3: CASSQERSAKEQYF
DNA: TGCGCCAGCAGCCAAGAGCGGTCCGCTAAAGAGCAGTACTTC

V: TRBV25-1
size: -
D: -
J: TRBJ1-1
CDR3: CASPHSTGIVTEAFF
DNA: TGTGCCAGCCCCCACTCTACAGGGATTGTGACTGAAGCTTTCTTT

V: TRBV7-2
size: -
D: -
J: TRBJ2-3
CDR3: CASSSMGQGTDTQYF
DNA: TGTGCCAGCAGCTCGATGGGGCAGGGAACAGATACGCAGTATTTT

V: TRBV7-9
size: -
D: -
J: TRBJ1-1
CDR3: CASSLLQDYFMNTEAFF
DNA: TGTGCCAGCAGCTTACTACAGGACTATTTTATGAACACTGAAGCTTTCTTT

V: TRBV6-5
size: -
D: -
J: TRBJ1-6
CDR3: CASSLGQSSYNSPLHF
DNA: TGTGCCAGCAGTTTAGGACAGAGCTCCTATAATTCACCCCTCCACTTT

V: TRBV29-1
size: few
D: -
J: TRBJ2-5
CDR3: CSVAPGVVAAQYF
DNA: TGCAGCGTTGCGCCGGGGGTAGTTGCGGCCCAGTACTTC

V: TRBV2
size: few
D: TRBD2
J: TRBJ2-7
CDR3: CASGTSWYEQYF
DNA: TGTGCCAGCGGGACTAGCTGGTACGAGCAGTACTTC

V: TRBV6-5
size: -
D: TRBD1
J: TRBJ1-5
CDR3: CASSERTGENQPQHF
DNA: TGTGCCAGCAGCGAAAGGACAGGGGAGAATCAGCCCCAGCATTTT

V: TRBV7-2
size: -
D: TRBD2
J: TRBJ2-1
CDR3: CASSFSSGTYEQFF
DNA: TGTGCCAGCAGCTTTTCTAGCGGGACCTATGAGCAGTTCTTC

V: TRBV5-1
size: -
D: TRBD1
J: TRBJ2-3
CDR3: CASSLDRGGTDTQYF
DNA: TGCGCCAGCAGCTTGGACAGGGGTGGCACAGATACGCAGTATTTT

V: TRBV28
size: -
D: TRBD2
J: TRBJ2-7
CDR3: CASSELAGGSYEQYF
DNA: TGTGCCAGCAGTGAGCTAGCGGGAGGATCCTACGAGCAGTACTTC

V: TRBV7-9
size: -
D: -
J: TRBJ2-5
CDR3: CSSSSSGNILEETQYF
DNA: TGTTCCAGCAGCTCCTCGGGGAATATCTTAGAAGAGACCCAGTACTTC

V: TRBV30
size: -
D: -
J: TRBJ1-1
CDR3: CAWRKLAGLYTEAFF
DNA: TGTGCCTGGAGGAAATTGGCAGGATTATACACTGAAGCTTTCTTT

V: TRBV4-3
size: -
D: TRBD2
J: TRBJ2-1
CDR3: CASSQDTPLAGYNEQFF
DNA: TGCGCCAGCAGCCAAGATACCCCGCTAGCGGGGTACAATGAGCAGTTCTTC

V: TRBV7-9
size: many
D: -
J: TRBJ2-2
CDR3: CSSSLGPELFF
DNA: TGTTCCAGCAGCCTTGGTCCGGAGCTGTTTTTT

V: TRBV5-6
size: -
D: TRBD1
J: TRBJ1-1
CDR3: CASSFGRGNTEAFF
DNA: TGTGCCAGCAGCTTTGGCAGGGGGAATACTGAAGCTTTCTTT

V: TRBV28
size: once
D: TRBD2
J: TRBJ2-7
CDR3: CASSMGGGTSYEQYF
DNA: TGTGCCAGCAGCATGGGGGGAGGGACCTCCTACGAGCAGTACTTC

V: TRBV4-1
size: -
D: -
J: TRBJ1-5
CDR3: CASSQDITGVYQPQHF
DNA: TGCGCCAGCAGCCAGGACATTACAGGCGTTTATCAGCCCCAGCATTTT

V: TRBV5-1
size: -
D: TRBD2
J: TRBJ2-7
CDR3: CASSSGGVEDEQYF
DNA: TGCGCCAGCAGCTCCGGGGGGGTAGAGGACGAGCAGTACTTC

V: TRBV6-1
size: few
D: TRBD1
J: TRBJ1-2
CDR3: CASSELGTGGTYGYTF
DNA: TGTGCCAGCAGTGAATTGGGGACAGGGGGGACCTATGGCTACACCTTC

V: TRBV5-1
size: -
D: TRBD1
J: TRBJ1-5
CDR3: CASSRTGDSNQPQHF
DNA: TGCGCCAGCAGCCGGACAGGGGATAGCAATCAGCCCCAGCATTTT

V: TRBV14
size: -
D: -
J: TRBJ1-2
CDR3: CASSQAVGAYGYTF
DNA: TGTGCCAGCAGCCAAGCGGTAGGGGCCTATGGCTACACCTTC

V: TRBV11-2
size: once
D: TRBD1
J: TRBJ2-7
CDR3: CASSQGQGVVYEQYF
DNA: TGTGCCAGCAGCCAGGGACAGGGGGTTGTCTACGAGCAGTACTTC

V: TRBV29-1
size: -
D: -
J: TRBJ2-7
CDR3: CSVANVRGRGYEQYF
DNA: TGCAGCGTCGCGAATGTCCGGGGAAGAGGCTACGAGCAGTACTTC

V: TRBV5-4
size: -
D: TRBD2
J: TRBJ2-7
CDR3: CASSYSVRGGRAYEQYF
DNA: TGTGCCAGCAGCTACTCGGTCCGGGGGGGCCGGGCCTACGAGCAGTACTTC

V: TRBV15
size: -
D: -
J: TRBJ2-2
CDR3: CATSRDSGGTANTGELFF
DNA: TGTGCCACCAGCAGAGATTCCGGAGGGACGGCGAACACCGGGGAGCTGTTTTTT

V: TRBV27
size: -
D: -
J: TRBJ2-2
CDR3: CASSTRLLHRTGELFF
DNA: TGTGCCAGCAGTACCCGACTCCTACATCGGACCGGGGAGCTGTTTTTT

V: TRBV4-1
size: -
D: -
J: TRBJ1-3
CDR3: CASARLHGSGNTIYF
DNA: TGCGCCAGCGCCAGACTGCACGGCTCTGGAAACACCATATATTTT

V: TRBV2
size: -
D: -
J: TRBJ2-3
CDR3: CASRTAEGTDTQYF
DNA: TGTGCCAGCAGGACGGCCGAGGGCACAGATACGCAGTATTTT

V: TRBV30
size: -
D: TRBD1
J: TRBJ1-5
CDR3: CAWSGQGPRPQHF
DNA: TGTGCCTGGAGTGGACAGGGGCCTCGACCCCAGCATTTT

V: TRBV4-3
size: -
D: -
J: TRBJ1-2
CDR3: CASSQSFLPGAGYGYTF
DNA: TGCGCCAGCAGCCAATCTTTCCTCCCCGGGGCGGGGTATGGCTACACCTTC

V: TRBV7-2
size: -
D: -
J: TRBJ1-2
CDR3: CASSTYLYGYTF
DNA: TGTGCCAGCAGCACATACCTCTATGGCTACACCTTC

V: TRBV27
size: -
D: TRBD1
J: TRBJ1-5
CDR3: CASRRTGGNQPQHF
DNA: TGTGCCAGCAGGCGGACAGGGGGCAATCAGCCCCAGCATTTT